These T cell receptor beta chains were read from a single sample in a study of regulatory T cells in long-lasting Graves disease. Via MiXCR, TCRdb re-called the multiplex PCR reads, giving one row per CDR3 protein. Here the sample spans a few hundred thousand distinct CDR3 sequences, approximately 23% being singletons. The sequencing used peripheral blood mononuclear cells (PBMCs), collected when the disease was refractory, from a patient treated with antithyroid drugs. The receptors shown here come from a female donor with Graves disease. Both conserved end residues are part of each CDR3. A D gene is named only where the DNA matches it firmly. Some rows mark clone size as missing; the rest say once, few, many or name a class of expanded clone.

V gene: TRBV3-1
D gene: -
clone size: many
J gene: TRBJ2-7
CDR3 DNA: TGTGCCAGCAGCCTTACCACGCTACACGAGCAGTACTTC
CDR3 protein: CASSLTTLHEQYF

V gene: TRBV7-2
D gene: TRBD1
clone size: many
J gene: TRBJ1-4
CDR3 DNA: TGTGCCAGCAGCCAGACGGGACAGGGAAATGAAAAACTGTTTTTT
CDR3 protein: CASSQTGQGNEKLFF

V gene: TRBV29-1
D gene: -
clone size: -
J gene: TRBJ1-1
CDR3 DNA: TGCAGCGTTGCTTCTGGGACAAGAGCTTTCTTT
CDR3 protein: CSVASGTRAFF

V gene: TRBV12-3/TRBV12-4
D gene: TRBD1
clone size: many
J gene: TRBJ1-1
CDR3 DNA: TGTGCCAGCAGTTATTCAGGGGGGCGGAACACTGAAGCTTTCTTT
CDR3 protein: CASSYSGGRNTEAFF

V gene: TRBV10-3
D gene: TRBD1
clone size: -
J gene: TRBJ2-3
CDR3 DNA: TGTGCCATCAGTAAATTTCCCGGGACAGGGGGCACAGATACGCAGTATTTT
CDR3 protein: CAISKFPGTGGTDTQYF

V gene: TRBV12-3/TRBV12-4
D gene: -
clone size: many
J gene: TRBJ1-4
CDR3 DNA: TGTGCCAGCAGGTCCAGAGGCAGGGAGTTTAAACTGTTTTTT
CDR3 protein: CASRSRGREFKLFF

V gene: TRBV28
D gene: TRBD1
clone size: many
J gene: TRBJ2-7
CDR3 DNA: TGTGCCAGCAGTTTATTTAGTGGCAGGGGGTTTGACTACGAGCAGTACTTC
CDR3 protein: CASSLFSGRGFDYEQYF

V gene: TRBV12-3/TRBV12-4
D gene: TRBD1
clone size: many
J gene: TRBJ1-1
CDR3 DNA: TGTGCCAGCAGTGACAGGGGGGCTGAAGCTTTCTTT
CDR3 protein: CASSDRGAEAFF

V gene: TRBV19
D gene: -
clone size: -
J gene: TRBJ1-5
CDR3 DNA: TGTGCCAGTAGACCGGGACCTAGCAATCAGCCCCAGCATTTT
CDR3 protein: CASRPGPSNQPQHF

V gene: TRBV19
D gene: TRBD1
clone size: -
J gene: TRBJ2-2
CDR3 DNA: TGTGCCAGTAGTCAGCGGACAGGACCGTACGGGGAGCTGTTTTTT
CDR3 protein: CASSQRTGPYGELFF

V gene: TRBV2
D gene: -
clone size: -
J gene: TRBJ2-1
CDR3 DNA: TGTGCCAGCAGCGAGGAAAATGAGCAGTTCTTC
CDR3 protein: CASSEENEQFF

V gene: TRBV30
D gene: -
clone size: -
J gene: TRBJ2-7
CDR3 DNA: TGTGCCTGGAGTCCTGGGCCAACACGCGAGCAGTACTTC
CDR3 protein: CAWSPGPTREQYF

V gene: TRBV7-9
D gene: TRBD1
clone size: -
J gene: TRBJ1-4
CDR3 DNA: TGTGCCAGCAGCTCCCCCGGGACAGCCAATTTTGCAACTAATGAAAAACTGTTTTTT
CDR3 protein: CASSSPGTANFATNEKLFF

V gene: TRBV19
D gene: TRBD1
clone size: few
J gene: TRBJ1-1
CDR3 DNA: TGTGCCAGTGGGGACAGGCTGACTGAAGCTTTCTTT
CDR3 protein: CASGDRLTEAFF

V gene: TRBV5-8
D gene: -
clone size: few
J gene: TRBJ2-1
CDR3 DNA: TGTGCCAGCAGCTTGGTCTACAATGAGCAGTTCTTC
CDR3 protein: CASSLVYNEQFF

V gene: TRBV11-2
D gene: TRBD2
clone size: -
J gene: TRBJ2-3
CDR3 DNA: TGTGCCAGCAGCGCCGGACTAGTAAATACGCAGTATTTT
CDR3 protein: CASSAGLVNTQYF

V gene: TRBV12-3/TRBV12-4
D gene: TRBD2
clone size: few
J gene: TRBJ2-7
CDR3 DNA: TGTGCCAGCAGTTTCTGGCTAGCGGGAACCTACGAGCAGTACTTC
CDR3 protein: CASSFWLAGTYEQYF

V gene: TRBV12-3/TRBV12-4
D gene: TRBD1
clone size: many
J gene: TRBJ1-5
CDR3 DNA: TGTGCCAGCAGCCGAGGGACAGAGAATCAGCCCCAGCATTTT
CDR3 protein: CASSRGTENQPQHF

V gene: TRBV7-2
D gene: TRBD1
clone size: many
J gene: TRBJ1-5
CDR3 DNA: TGTGCCAGCAGCTGGACAGGGGGGGATGATCAGCCCCAGCATTTT
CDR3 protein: CASSWTGGDDQPQHF

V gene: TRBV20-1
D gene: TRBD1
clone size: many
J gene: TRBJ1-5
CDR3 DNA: TGCAGTGCTACGGGACAGAAATATAGCAATCAGCCCCAGCATTTT
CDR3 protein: CSATGQKYSNQPQHF

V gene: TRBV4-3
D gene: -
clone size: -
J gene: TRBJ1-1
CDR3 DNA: TGCGCCAGCAGCCAAATCAGGGAAAACACTGAAGCTTTCTTT
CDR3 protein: CASSQIRENTEAFF

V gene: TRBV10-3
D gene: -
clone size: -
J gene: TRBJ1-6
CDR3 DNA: TGTGCCATCAAGTCGAGCGAAAGGGGACCCCTCCACTTT
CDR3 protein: CAIKSSERGPLHF

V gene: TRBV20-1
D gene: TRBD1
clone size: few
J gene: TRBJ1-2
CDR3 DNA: TGCAGTGCTGCGCCCGGGACAGTCAACTATGGCTACACCTTC
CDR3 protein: CSAAPGTVNYGYTF

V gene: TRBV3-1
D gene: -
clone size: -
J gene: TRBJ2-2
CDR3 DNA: TGTGCCAGCAGCCAAGAGTGGACAACCGGGGAGCTGTTTTTT
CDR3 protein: CASSQEWTTGELFF